A single sample is the source of the 10 T cell receptor beta chains below, sequenced in a study of T cells after posttransplantation cyclophosphamide. Clones were read by immunoSEQ multiplex PCR, and TCRdb kept only the in-frame ones, dropping some. This repertoire holds about 40,000 clones, and none appear only once. Sequenced input: PBMCs. Every receptor here comes from a woman aged 50 to 60 in good health and a related stem cell transplant donor.

In its sample, this clone was seen many times. The gene calls are TRBV27 and TRBJ1-4, with D uncertain. Germline assignment: CDR1 MNHEY and CDR2 SMNVEV (reference sequence). The CDR3 spans 15 residues. V dropped 6 bases and J dropped 2 bases, with 13 bases sitting between them. CDR3 sequence: CASRPLRDTNEKLFF. The CDR3 DNA is TGTGCCAGCAGACCCTTGAGGGATACTAATGAAAAACTGTTTTTT.

There are many counts of this clone. V usage is TRBV7-2 and J usage is TRBJ1-5, with D perhaps TRBD1 (5 bases). Germline assignment: CDR1 SGHTA and CDR2 FQGNSA. V was trimmed by 2 bases and J by 9 bases, leaving 14 bases between them. CDR3 length: 14 amino acids. CDR3 region: CASSLSAGTGPQHF. CDR3 sequence (DNA): TGTGCCAGCAGCTTAAGTGCGGGAACAGGGCCCCAGCATTTT. The whole variable domain, filled in from reference TRBV7-2 and TRBJ1-5, reads GAGVSQSPSNKVTEKGKDVELRCDPISGHTALYWYRQSLGQGLEFLIYFQGNSAPDKSGLPSDRFSAERTGGSVSTLTIQRTQQEDSAVYLCASSLSAGTGPQHFGDGTRLSIL.

This clone was detected many times. The V call is TRBV12-5, the J call TRBJ1-1; possibly TRBD1 for D (6 bases). CDR3 length equals 14 residues. Germline loops: CDR1 LGHNT, CDR2 FRNRAP. Between the trimmed V and J ends, which lost 2 bases and 3 bases, there was a span of 10 bases. The chain's CDR3 is CASGLSTGYTEAFF. CDR3 bases: TGTGCTAGTGGTTTGTCCACAGGGTACACTGAAGCTTTCTTT.

This clone was recorded at least ten times. The chain links TRBV19 to TRBJ1-2; 11 positions agree with TRBD1. V shed 5 bases, J shed 2 bases, and the junction held 7 bases outside the gene matches. Germline CDR1 is LNHDA and CDR2 is SQIVND (reference sequence). CDR3 size: 16 residues. The CDR3 region is CASSFIRTGGNYGYTF. The CDR3 nucleotides read TGTGCCAGTAGTTTTATCCGGACAGGGGGCAACTATGGCTACACCTTC.

Ten or more counts support this clone. V gene TRBV4-2 combines with J gene TRBJ2-7; D is undetermined. The germline gives CDR1 LGHNA, CDR2 YNFKEQ. The germline V and J ends were trimmed by 0 bases and 3 bases, with 6 bases remaining between them. The CDR3 extends over 13 amino acids. This chain's CDR3 is CASSQDERYEQYF. The CDR3 region has the DNA TGTGCCAGCAGCCAAGATGAGCGCTACGAGCAGTACTTC.

This clone appeared many times. The rearrangement uses TRBV4-1 and TRBJ2-7; 12 bases align to TRBD2. V trimming: 2 bases; J trimming: 2 bases; junction bases outside the gene matches: 4. There are 16 residues in the CDR3. In germline, CDR1 is MGHRA, CDR2 YSYEKL. CDR3 bases: TGCGCCAGCAGCCAACCTACTAGCGGGGGGACCTACGAGCAGTACTTC. Translating it yields CASSQPTSGGTYEQYF.

This clone was seen repeatedly, ten times or more. J is TRBJ2-7 and V is TRBV11-1; TRBD2 matches 7 bases. With V trimmed by 5 bases and J by 7 bases, 11 bases remained unmatched. Germline lookup yields CDR1 SGHAT and CDR2 FQDESV (reference sequence). The CDR3 extends over 14 amino acids. For the CDR3, the DNA is TGTGCCAGCAGCCCCCGGGACTATGAGGGGGAGCAGTACTTC. As protein: CASSPRDYEGEQYF.

There are many counts of this clone. The V and J genes are TRBV5-1 and TRBJ1-1; 7 nucleotides line up with TRBD1. Per the germline V gene, CDR1 is SGHRS and CDR2 is YFSETQ. The length of the CDR3 is 12 residues. After removal of 4 bases from V and 10 bases from J, the junction contained 7 bases not matched to a gene. The CDR3 bases are TGCGCCAGCAGCCTGACTGGACAGGTAGCTTTCTTT. Encoded protein: CASSLTGQVAFF. Complete variable domain (other parts from reference TRBV5-1 and TRBJ1-1): KAGVTQTPRYLIKTRGQQVTLSCSPISGHRSVSWYQQTPGQGLQFLFEYFSETQRNKGNFPGRFSGRQFSNSRSEMNVSTLELGDSALYLCASSLTGQVAFFGQGTRLTVV.

This clone appeared many times. V usage is TRBV18 and J usage is TRBJ1-1; 9 nucleotides agree with TRBD1. V dropped 6 bases and J dropped 4; count of bases not matched to a gene: 6. CDR3 size: 14 residues. Germline CDR1 KGHSH, CDR2 LQKENI. CDR3 residues: CASSYRDRATEAFF. CDR3 DNA sequence: TGTGCCAGCTCGTACCGGGACAGGGCCACTGAAGCTTTCTTT.

This clone was seen repeatedly, ten times or more. V and J are TRBV5-1 and TRBJ2-2; 12 bases match TRBD2. With V trimmed by 1 base and J by 3 bases, 4 bases remained unmatched. CDR1 is SGHRS, CDR2 YFSETQ, per germline. The CDR3 is made up of 17 amino acids. For the CDR3, the DNA is TGCGCCAGCAGCTTGTGGCCTAGCGGGGGGGACACCGGGGAGCTGTTTTTT. Its protein product is CASSLWPSGGDTGELFF.